Each of the 25 T cell receptor beta chains below was sequenced from the same sample in a study of cytomegalovirus exposure and HLA in healthy donors. With 60 Vbeta and 13 Jbeta primers, the PCR was carried out. The method was immunoSEQ multiplex PCR; TCRdb's version includes in-frame clones alone and lacks a portion of them. Of 150,000 to 200,000 clones listed, about three quarters are singletons. Material for sequencing was PBMCs. All receptors derive from a man between 45 and 60 years old in good health and CMV-seropositive.

This clone was found once. The rearrangement links TRBV18 to TRBJ1-5, with 7 bases identical to TRBD1. The CDR3 covers 13 residues. With 4 bases clipped from V and 5 bases from J, the junction kept 2 bases outside the gene matches. The V gene's germline CDR1 is KGHSH and CDR2 LQKENI. The CDR3 here is CASSQGGYQPQHF. The CDR3 nucleotides read TGTGCCAGCTCACAAGGGGGCTATCAGCCCCAGCATTTT.

The rearrangement uses TRBV5-5 and TRBJ1-5, with 8 bases identical to TRBD1. This CDR3 comprises 14 residues. After removal of 5 bases from V and 7 bases from J, the junction contained 8 bases not matched to a gene. Germline assignment: CDR1 SGHKS and CDR2 YYEKEE (reference sequence). As DNA, the CDR3 is TGTGCCAGCAGTCCGGACAGGGACATCCAGCCCCAGCATTTT. Translating gives CASSPDRDIQPQHF.

A single count supports this clone. This chain uses TRBV19 with TRBJ1-2, with TRBD1 matching 8 bases. This CDR3 region has 13 residues. The J segment lost 5 bases and the V segment lost 6 bases, leaving 5 bases of the junction unmatched. The germline V gene has CDR1 LNHDA and CDR2 SQIVND (reference sequence). In DNA, the CDR3 is TGTGCCAGTAGGGGGACAGGCCATTATGGCTACACCTTC. Its translation is CASRGTGHYGYTF.

The V call is TRBV30, the J call TRBJ2-6, with a possible D match to TRBD1 (5 bases). CDR1 is GTSNPN and CDR2 is SVGIG in the germline V gene (reference sequence). Trimming took off 4 bases at V and 8 bases at J, with 21 bases between the two ends. The CDR3 runs to 16 residues. The CDR3 DNA reads as TGTGCCTGGACGTTGGGGCTGACAGCACGATCCAACGTCCTGACTTTC. The encoded protein is CAWTLGLTARSNVLTF.

This chain links TRBV4-1 with TRBJ1-4; 8 bases match TRBD1. Per the germline V gene, CDR1 is MGHRA and CDR2 is YSYEKL. The J segment lost 8 bases and the V segment lost 0 bases, leaving 8 bases of the junction unmatched. The CDR3 consists of 16 residues. The CDR3 spells CASSQDRGQGGEKLFF. The CDR3 nucleotides read TGCGCCAGCAGCCAAGATCGTGGACAGGGAGGCGAAAAACTGTTTTTT.

The genes are TRBV6-1 and TRBJ1-4, with 9 nucleotides matching TRBD1. The CDR3 sequence is 15 residues long. Germline lookup yields CDR1 MNHNS and CDR2 SASEGT. Trimming at V came to 6 bases and at J to 16 bases, leaving 18 bases not matched to a gene. The chain's CDR3 is CASSPTRDRARFRFF. CDR3 coding DNA: TGTGCCAGCAGCCCTACGCGGGACAGGGCACGATTTCGGTTTTTT.

The CDR3 loop reads CASSLAIFGTGTINQPQHF. The DNA of the CDR3 is TGTGCCAGCAGCTTGGCAATCTTTGGGACAGGGACAATCAATCAGCCCCAGCATTTT. V is TRBV5-8 and J is TRBJ1-5, with 9 bases matching TRBD1. J was trimmed by 3 bases and V by 0 bases; bases with no gene match: 13. CDR1 is SGHTS, CDR2 YDEGEE, per germline. The CDR3 extends over 19 amino acids.

The chain is built from TRBV15 and TRBJ1-5; the D is unclear. The ends were cut back, 1 base at V and 7 bases at J, with 11 bases in the middle. The CDR3 is 14 residues long. Germline-derived CDR1 and CDR2 are LNHNV and YYDKDF (reference sequence). The CDR3 region has the DNA TGTGCCACCAGCAGAGGAATACAGAGCCAGCCCCAGCATTTT. Residues: CATSRGIQSQPQHF.

The chain employs TRBV4-1 and TRBJ1-4; no clear D gene. CDR1 MGHRA and CDR2 YSYEKL come from the germline V gene. V was trimmed by 0 bases and J by 3 bases, leaving 8 bases between them. The CDR3 totals 15 residues. CDR3 residues: CASSQDPGANEKLFF. The CDR3 nucleotides read TGCGCCAGCAGCCAAGATCCCGGGGCTAATGAAAAACTGTTTTTT.

The chain joins TRBV29-1 to TRBJ1-2, with 9 bases lining up with TRBD1. The CDR3 runs 11 residues. Germline values: CDR1 SQVTM, CDR2 ANQGSEA. V lost 7 bases and J lost 9; bases outside the gene matches: 6. The CDR3 loop reads CSAADRGSYTF. The CDR3, as DNA: TGCAGCGCCGCCGACAGGGGGAGCTACACCTTC. Together with reference TRBV29-1 and TRBJ1-2, the CDR3 gives the full variable domain: SAVISQKPSRDICQRGTSLTIQCQVDSQVTMMFWYRQQPGQSLTLIATANQGSEATYESGFVIDKFPISRPNLTFSTLTVSNMSPEDSSIYLCSAADRGSYTFGSGTRLTVV.

The V call is TRBV19, the J call TRBJ1-5; D possibly corresponds to TRBD1 (5 bases). The CDR3 covers 14 residues. Trimming shortened V by 3 bases and J by 3 bases, and 9 bases separated the two germline ends. Germline CDR1 and CDR2: LNHDA and SQIVND (reference sequence). DNA for the CDR3: TGTGCCAGTAGTATGCAGGGTCTCAATCAGCCCCAGCATTTT. It specifies CASSMQGLNQPQHF. The whole variable domain, remainder taken from reference TRBV19 and TRBJ1-5, is DGGITQSPKYLFRKEGQNVTLSCEQNLNHDAMYWYRQDPGQGLRLIYYSQIVNDFQKGDIAEGYSVSREKKESFPLTVTSAQKNPTAFYLCASSMQGLNQPQHFGDGTRLSIL.

This chain links TRBV15 with TRBJ1-2; TRBD1 might be the D (5 bases). Germline V gene sequence: CDR1 LNHNV, CDR2 YYDKDF (reference sequence). Trimming stripped 1 base from V and 7 bases from J, with 10 bases between. The CDR3 spans 13 residues. CDR3 region: CATSRGGEAGYTF. DNA of the CDR3: TGTGCCACCAGCAGAGGGGGGGAGGCTGGCTACACCTTC.

V and J are TRBV11-2 and TRBJ2-1, with D maybe TRBD1 (5 bases). The germline CDR1 and CDR2 sequences are SGHAT and FQNNGV. V lost 5 bases, J lost 5 bases, and 13 bases lay in between. The CDR3 extends over 14 amino acids. The CDR3 loop is CASSQRQGNNEQFF. For the CDR3, the DNA is TGTGCCAGCAGCCAAAGGCAGGGCAACAATGAGCAGTTCTTC.

This clone appeared a few times. This chain links TRBV7-9 with TRBJ1-5; D might be TRBD1 (5 bases). The length of the CDR3 is 16 residues. V gave up 1 base and J gave up 2 bases, with 12 bases separating them. CDR1 is SEHNR, CDR2 FQNEAQ, per germline (reference sequence). Here the CDR3 DNA reads TGTGCCAGCAGCTTAGGAGAAGCGGGGGGCAATCAGCCCCAGCATTTT. The encoded protein is CASSLGEAGGNQPQHF. Full variable domain (remainder filled in from reference TRBV7-9 and TRBJ1-5): DTGVSQNPRHKITKRGQNVTFRCDPISEHNRLYWYRQTLGQGPEFLTYFQNEAQLEKSRLLSDRFSAERPKGSFSTLEIQRTEQGDSAMYLCASSLGEAGGNQPQHFGDGTRLSIL.

The chain joins TRBV10-3 to TRBJ2-5; D not certain. The germline V gene encodes CDR1 ENHRY and CDR2 SYGVKD. V was trimmed by 7 bases and J by 7 bases, leaving 16 bases between them. The CDR3 covers 13 residues. Here the CDR3 reads CAIKRTDLGTQYF. CDR3 coding DNA: TGTGCCATCAAGCGAACCGACCTGGGGACCCAGTACTTC.

The chain couples TRBV30 to TRBJ1-1, with D hard to call. Germline CDR1 reads GTSNPN; CDR2 reads SVGIG (reference sequence). This CDR3 is 12 amino acids long. Trimming cost V 2 bases and J 2 bases, with 6 bases left between them. CDR3 residues: CAWSPLNTEAFF. CDR3 sequence (DNA): TGTGCCTGGAGTCCCCTTAACACTGAAGCTTTCTTT. Full variable domain (outside the CDR3, taken from reference TRBV30 and TRBJ1-1): SQTIHQWPATLVQPVGSPLSLECTVEGTSNPNLYWYRQAAGRGLQLLFYSVGIGQISSEVPQNLSASRPQDRQFILSSKKLLLSDSGFYLCAWSPLNTEAFFGQGTRLTVV.

Comment on this clone: At one of its ends the junction is not consistent with the germline gene, which may arise from a read error. V usage is TRBV15 and J usage is TRBJ1-5; TRBD1 agrees at 7 bases. The CDR3 spans 16 residues. Germline V gene sequence: CDR1 LNHNV, CDR2 YYDKDF (reference sequence). This chain's CDR3 is CAISREKGAMDQPQHF. CDR3 DNA sequence: TGTGCCATCAGCAGAGAGAAGGGGGCTATGGATCAGCCCCAGCATTTT.

The chain has TRBV9 and TRBJ1-2; D is perhaps TRBD1 (6 bases). Trimming removed 4 bases from V and 3 bases from J, with 16 bases in between. There are 15 residues in the CDR3. The germline gives CDR1 SGDLS, CDR2 YYNGEE. The CDR3 coding sequence is TGTGCCAGCAGCTTAGTAGCACAGGGTGACTATGGCTACACCTTC. This gives the protein CASSLVAQGDYGYTF.

The gene calls are TRBV5-8 and TRBJ2-5; 7 bases line up with TRBD1. This CDR3 spans 14 amino acids. V gave up 4 bases and J gave up 5 bases; unmatched junction bases: 8. From germline, CDR1 is SGHTS and CDR2 YDEGEE. CDR3 DNA sequence: TGTGCCAGCAGCACCATACAGGGGTTGGAGACCCAGTACTTC. Its translation: CASSTIQGLETQYF.

The chain joins TRBV5-1 to TRBJ1-1, with 10 bases identical to TRBD1. Germline-derived CDR1 and CDR2 are SGHRS and YFSETQ. The length of the CDR3 is 17 residues. With 4 bases clipped from V and 2 bases from J, the junction kept 11 bases outside the gene matches. The CDR3 region has the DNA TGCGCCAGCAGCCCGAAGACAGGGGGCAGGGAAAACACTGAAGCTTTCTTT. Amino acid sequence: CASSPKTGGRENTEAFF.

The gene calls are TRBV6-5 and TRBJ1-2; the D gene is possibly TRBD1 (6 bases). The CDR3 has 13 residues. Per the germline V gene, CDR1 is MNHEY and CDR2 is SVGAGI. V lost 6 bases and J lost 6, with 14 bases in between. The CDR3 spells CASSIQGSHGYTF. CDR3 nucleotide sequence: TGTGCCAGCAGCATCCAGGGGAGTCATGGCTACACCTTC.

This clone was picked up a small number of times. The chain combines TRBV4-1 with TRBJ2-1, with a possible D match to TRBD2 (6 bases). Looked up from germline, CDR1 is MGHRA and CDR2 is YSYEKL. The CDR3 length is 14 residues. V lost 4 bases to trimming and J lost 8 bases, with 15 bases between them. The CDR3 spells CASSPAGSRDEQFF. The CDR3 region has the DNA TGCGCCAGCAGCCCGGCGGGGTCTAGGGATGAGCAGTTCTTC.

A single count supports this clone. The chain employs TRBV9 and TRBJ1-2; the D gene is possibly TRBD1 (5 bases). The V gene's germline CDR1 is SGDLS and CDR2 YYNGEE. The CDR3 loop spans 14 amino acids. The V and J ends lost 4 bases and 8 bases respectively, with 18 bases between them. Here the CDR3 DNA reads TGTGCCAGCAGCTTAGAGGATAAGGGGCTAGGCTACACCTTC. This sequence encodes CASSLEDKGLGYTF.

The chain employs TRBV9 and TRBJ2-5, with D possibly being TRBD1 (6 bases). There are 14 residues in the CDR3. Looked up from germline, CDR1 is SGDLS and CDR2 is YYNGEE. V gave up 1 base and J gave up 5 bases, with 12 bases separating them. The CDR3 sequence is CASSVSGGWETQYF. The CDR3 DNA reads as TGTGCCAGCAGCGTAAGTGGGGGCTGGGAGACCCAGTACTTC.

This clone was found once. The chain joins TRBV28 to TRBJ1-5; TRBD1 is a possible D gene (5 bases). The CDR3 contains 17 residues. The germline V gene encodes CDR1 MDHEN and CDR2 SYDVKM. V lost 4 bases to trimming and J lost 0 bases, with 16 bases between them. CDR3 DNA sequence: TGTGCCAGCAGTTCACAAATCAGGGTTAATAGCAATCAGCCCCAGCATTTT. The encoded protein is CASSSQIRVNSNQPQHF.